Below, 5 T cell receptor beta chains from the same sample are listed, as sequenced in a study of T cell responses to AZD1222 COVID-19 vaccine. The protocol was immunoSEQ multiplex PCR, while the TCRdb copy is restricted to in-frame clones and leaves out a portion. The sample records about 91,000 clones, 70% to 90% being singletons. The sequenced sample was peripheral blood, obtained on day 0 of AZD1222 vaccination. These receptors all come from an adult in good health.

The CDR3 sequence: CASSGDSNTGELFF. The CDR3 DNA sequence: TGCGCCAGCAGTGGGGACTCGAACACCGGGGAGCTGTTTTTT. This chain uses TRBV5-1 with TRBJ2-2; D is perhaps TRBD2 (6 bases). The length of the CDR3 is 14 residues. Germline-derived CDR1 and CDR2 are SGHRS and YFSETQ. V dropped 5 bases and J dropped 0 bases, with 8 bases sitting between them.

This clone has only one observation. The V gene is TRBV6-2 or TRBV6-3, the J gene TRBJ1-6, with 7 bases aligning to TRBD1. The CDR3 has 13 residues. Germline V gene lookup returns CDR1 MNHEY and CDR2 SVGEGT. The ends lost 6 bases at V and 10 bases at J; junction bases unmatched: 6. This chain's CDR3 is CASSETGRSPLHF. The CDR3 nucleotides read TGTGCCAGCAGCGAGACAGGGAGATCACCCCTCCACTTT.

The chain employs TRBV10-3 and TRBJ2-5; D possibly corresponds to TRBD1 (7 bases). The CDR3 is made up of 14 amino acids. Germline CDR1 and CDR2: ENHRY and SYGVKD. Trimming took off 6 bases at V and 5 bases at J, with 16 bases between the two ends. The DNA of the CDR3 is TGTGCCATCAGGGCGGGACAGCCTAAGGAGACCCAGTACTTC. It is translated as CAIRAGQPKETQYF.

The chain is built from TRBV5-1 and TRBJ1-1; 7 bases align to TRBD1. CDR1 is SGHRS and CDR2 is YFSETQ in the germline V gene. This CDR3 has 14 amino acids. The ends lost 2 bases at V and 5 bases at J; junction bases unmatched: 6. The CDR3 spells CASSLTGDGTEAFF. In DNA form, the CDR3 reads TGCGCCAGCAGCTTAACAGGGGATGGGACTGAAGCTTTCTTT. The complete variable domain, with remaining parts taken from reference TRBV5-1 and TRBJ1-1, reads KAGVTQTPRYLIKTRGQQVTLSCSPISGHRSVSWYQQTPGQGLQFLFEYFSETQRNKGNFPGRFSGRQFSNSRSEMNVSTLELGDSALYLCASSLTGDGTEAFFGQGTRLTVV.

The chain has TRBV25-1 and TRBJ2-1, with no clear D. This CDR3 spans 13 amino acids. V lost 2 bases to trimming and J lost 3 bases, with 5 bases between them. Germline lookup yields CDR1 MGHDK and CDR2 SYGVNS. CDR3 coding DNA: TGTGCCAGCAGTGAAGTCGGCTACAATGAGCAGTTCTTC. Translation: CASSEVGYNEQFF.